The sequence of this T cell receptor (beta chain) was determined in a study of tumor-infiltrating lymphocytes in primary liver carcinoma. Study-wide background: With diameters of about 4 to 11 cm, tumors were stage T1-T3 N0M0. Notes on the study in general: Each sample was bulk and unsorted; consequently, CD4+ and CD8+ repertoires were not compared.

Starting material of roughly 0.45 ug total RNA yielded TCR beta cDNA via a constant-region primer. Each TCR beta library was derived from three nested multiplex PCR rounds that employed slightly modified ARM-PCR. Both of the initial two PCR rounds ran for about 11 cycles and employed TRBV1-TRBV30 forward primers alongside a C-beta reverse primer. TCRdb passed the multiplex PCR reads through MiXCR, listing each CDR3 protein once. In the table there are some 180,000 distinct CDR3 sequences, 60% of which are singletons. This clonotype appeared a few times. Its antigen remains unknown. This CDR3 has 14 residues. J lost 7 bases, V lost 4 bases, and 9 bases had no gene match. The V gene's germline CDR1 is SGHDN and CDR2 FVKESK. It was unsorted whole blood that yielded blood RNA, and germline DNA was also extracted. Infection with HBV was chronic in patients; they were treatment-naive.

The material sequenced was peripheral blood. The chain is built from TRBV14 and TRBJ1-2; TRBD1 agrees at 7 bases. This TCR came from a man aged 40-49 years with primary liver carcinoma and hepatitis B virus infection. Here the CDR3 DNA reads TGTGCCAGCAGCCTGACAGGGAGGGGAAGTGGCTACACCTTC. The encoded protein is CASSLTGRGSGYTF. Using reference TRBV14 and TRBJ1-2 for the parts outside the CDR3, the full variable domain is EAGVTQFPSHSVIEKGQTVTLRCDPISGHDNLYWYRRVMGKEIKFLLHFVKESKQDESGMPNNRFLAERTGGTYSTLKVQPAELEDSGVYFCASSLTGRGSGYTFGSGTRLTVV.